Sequencing of this TCR beta chain was carried out in a study of beta chain features in type 1 diabetes. Study context: Patients were similar to healthy donors in age and gender (as well as in cell yields).

Germline lookup yields CDR1 SGHRS and CDR2 YFSETQ. J lost 1 base, V lost 0 bases, and 10 bases had no gene match. This CDR3 spans 18 amino acids. Sequencing targeted expressed TCRB transcripts, as all isolated RNA had been reverse transcribed. This table comes from immunoSEQ multiplex PCR, and its TCRdb copy is limited to in-frame clones, with some not included. This sample has 500,000 to 700,000 clones, with roughly a sixth found just once. The receptor's source is a man younger than 30 in good health. The chain has TRBV5-1 and TRBJ2-3, with 8 bases identical to TRBD1. The sequencing input was naive CD4+ T cells from blood. CDR3 region: CASSLGLFRRGRTDTQYF. In DNA form, the CDR3 reads TGCGCCAGCAGCTTGGGGCTGTTTCGCAGGGGGCGCACAGATACGCAGTATTTT.